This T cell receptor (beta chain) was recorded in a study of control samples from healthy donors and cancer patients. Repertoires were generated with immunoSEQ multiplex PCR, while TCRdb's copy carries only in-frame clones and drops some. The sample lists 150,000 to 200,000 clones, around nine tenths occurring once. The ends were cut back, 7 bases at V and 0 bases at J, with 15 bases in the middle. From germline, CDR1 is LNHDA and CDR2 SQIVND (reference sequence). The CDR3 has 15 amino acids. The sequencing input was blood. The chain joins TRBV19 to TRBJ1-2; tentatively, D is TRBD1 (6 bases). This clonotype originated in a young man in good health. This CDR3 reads CASTRVDRSNYGYTF. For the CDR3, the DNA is TGTGCCAGTACCCGAGTTGACAGGTCTAACTATGGCTACACCTTC.